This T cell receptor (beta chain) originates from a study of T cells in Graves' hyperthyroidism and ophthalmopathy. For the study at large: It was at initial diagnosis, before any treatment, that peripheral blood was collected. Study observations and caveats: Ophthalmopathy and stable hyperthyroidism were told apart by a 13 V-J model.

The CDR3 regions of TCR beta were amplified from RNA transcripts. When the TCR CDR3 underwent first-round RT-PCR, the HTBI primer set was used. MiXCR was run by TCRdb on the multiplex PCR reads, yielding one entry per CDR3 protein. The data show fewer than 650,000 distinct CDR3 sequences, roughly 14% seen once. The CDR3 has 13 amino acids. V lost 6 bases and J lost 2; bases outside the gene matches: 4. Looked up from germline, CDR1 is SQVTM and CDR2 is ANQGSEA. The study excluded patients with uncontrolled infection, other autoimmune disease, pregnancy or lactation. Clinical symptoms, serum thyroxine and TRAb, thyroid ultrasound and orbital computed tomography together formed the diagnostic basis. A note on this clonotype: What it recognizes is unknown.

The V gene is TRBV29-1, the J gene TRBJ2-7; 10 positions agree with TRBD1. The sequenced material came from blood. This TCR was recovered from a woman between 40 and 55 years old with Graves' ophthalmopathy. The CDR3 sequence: CSVRDRGTYEQYF. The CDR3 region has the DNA TGCAGCGTACGGGACAGGGGAACCTACGAGCAGTACTTC.